This T cell receptor beta chain originates from a study of T cells in Graves' hyperthyroidism and ophthalmopathy. Study observations and caveats: Ophthalmopathy was told apart from stable hyperthyroidism by a 13 V-J model.

In germline, CDR1 is MGHDK, CDR2 SYGVNS. CDR3 length: 15 amino acids. V lost 0 bases, J lost 3 bases, and 5 bases stayed unmatched. The PBMCs were taken from approximately 9.7 ml of fresh peripheral blood. From RNA transcripts, TCR beta CDR3 regions were amplified. Researchers ran a first-round RT-PCR on the TCR CDR3 using the HTBI primer set. Each CDR3 protein gets one entry after TCRdb re-called the multiplex PCR reads with MiXCR. The repertoire has around 610,000 distinct CDR3 sequences, roughly 14% of them found once; the top ten carry 3.5% to 4.5%. This clonotype was found many times. Its antigen is undetermined.

The genes are TRBV25-1 and TRBJ2-7, with TRBD1 matching over 7 bases. Sequenced: blood. This TCR came from a woman aged 40 to 50 with Graves' ophthalmopathy. The DNA of the CDR3 is TGTGCCAGCAGTGAATATAGGCAGGGGGACTACGAGCAGTACTTC. Amino acids: CASSEYRQGDYEQYF.